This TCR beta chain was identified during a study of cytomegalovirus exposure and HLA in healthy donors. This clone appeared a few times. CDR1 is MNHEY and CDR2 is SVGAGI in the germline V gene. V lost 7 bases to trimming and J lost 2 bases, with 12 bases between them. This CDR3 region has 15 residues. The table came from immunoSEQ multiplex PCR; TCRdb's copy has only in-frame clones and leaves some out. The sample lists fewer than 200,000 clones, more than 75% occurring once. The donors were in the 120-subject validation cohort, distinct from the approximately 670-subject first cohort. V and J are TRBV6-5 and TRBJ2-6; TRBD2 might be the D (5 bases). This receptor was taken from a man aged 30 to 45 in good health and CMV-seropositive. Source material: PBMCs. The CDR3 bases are TGTGCCAGCACTCAGTCGGGGACTGGGGCCAACGTCCTGACTTTC. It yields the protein CASTQSGTGANVLTF.